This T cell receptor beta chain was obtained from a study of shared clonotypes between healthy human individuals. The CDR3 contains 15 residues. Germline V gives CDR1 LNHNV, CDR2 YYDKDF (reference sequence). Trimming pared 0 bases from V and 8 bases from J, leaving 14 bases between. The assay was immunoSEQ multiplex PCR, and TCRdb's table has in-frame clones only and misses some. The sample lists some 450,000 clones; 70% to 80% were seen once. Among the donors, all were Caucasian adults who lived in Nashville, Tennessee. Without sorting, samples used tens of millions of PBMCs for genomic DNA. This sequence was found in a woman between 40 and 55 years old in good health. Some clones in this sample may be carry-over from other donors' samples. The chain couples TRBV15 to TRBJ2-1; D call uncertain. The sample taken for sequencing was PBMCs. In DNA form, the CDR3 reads TGTGCCACCAGCAGAGATGGGATTTTAGGAGATGAGCAGTTCTTC. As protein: CATSRDGILGDEQFF.